Each of the 26 T cell receptor beta chains below was sequenced from the same sample in a study of identical twins. TCRdb itself ran the 5' RACE reads through MiXCR, one entry per CDR3 protein. This sample has approximately 620,000 distinct CDR3 sequences, with 8.5% to 9% found just once. These sequences were also reported in another study, on yellow fever vaccine responses in identical twins.

The sequenced sample consisted of PBMCs. Every receptor here comes from a woman younger than 35 in good health.

This clonotype was seen many times. The J gene is TRBJ1-4, the V gene TRBV5-1, with 7 nucleotides matching TRBD1. The CDR3 totals 14 residues. V was clipped by 0 bases and J by 5 bases; unmatched bases: 1. The germline CDR1 and CDR2 sequences are SGHRS and YFSETQ. The CDR3 is CASSLEGGNEKLFF. The CDR3, as DNA: TGCGCCAGCAGCTTGGAAGGGGGCAATGAAAAACTGTTTTTT. The entire variable domain, with the rest obtained from reference TRBV5-1 and TRBJ1-4, is as follows: KAGVTQTPRYLIKTRGQQVTLSCSPISGHRSVSWYQQTPGQGLQFLFEYFSETQRNKGNFPGRFSGRQFSNSRSEMNVSTLELGDSALYLCASSLEGGNEKLFFGSGTQLSVL.

The rearrangement links TRBV12-3 or TRBV12-4 to TRBJ2-7; TRBD2 matches at 7 bases. This CDR3 spans 15 amino acids. The V gene end was trimmed by 4 bases and the J gene end by 2 bases; junction bases not matched to a gene: 8. The CDR3: CASSSPGRSTYEQYF. For the CDR3, the DNA is TGTGCCAGCAGTTCCCCCGGGAGGTCGACCTACGAGCAGTACTTC.

This clonotype was found many times. The V gene is TRBV15, the J gene TRBJ2-1, with 14 bases matching TRBD2. This CDR3 is 16 amino acids long. V gave up 0 bases and J gave up 8 bases; unmatched junction bases: 3. The germline V gene has CDR1 LNHNV and CDR2 YYDKDF (reference sequence). The CDR3 here is CATSRDRLAGGDEQFF. The CDR3 nucleotides read TGTGCCACCAGCAGAGACCGACTAGCGGGAGGGGATGAGCAGTTCTTC.

The chain has TRBV10-3 and TRBJ2-3, with D perhaps TRBD1 (5 bases). The CDR3 is made up of 12 amino acids. Germline CDR1 reads ENHRY; CDR2 reads SYGVKD. Trimming removed 5 bases at V and 6 bases at J, with 9 bases between. In DNA form, the CDR3 reads TGTGCCATCAGTTTTAGACAGGATACGCAGTATTTT. Protein product: CAISFRQDTQYF.

V usage is TRBV7-8 and J usage is TRBJ2-1; tentatively, D is TRBD1 (6 bases). The CDR3 covers 14 residues. V shed 5 bases and J shed 7 bases, with 15 bases lying between them. Germline loops: CDR1 SGHVS, CDR2 FQNEAQ. This CDR3 reads CASSATTGSNEQFF. The CDR3 DNA is TGTGCCAGCAGCGCAACCACAGGGTCAAATGAGCAGTTCTTC.

This clonotype was counted ten times or more. The chain has TRBV7-2 and TRBJ1-2; D unresolved. V lost 2 bases to trimming and J lost 4 bases, with 2 bases between them. The CDR3 is 11 residues long. The germline gives CDR1 SGHTA, CDR2 FQGNSA. As DNA, the CDR3 is TGTGCCAGCAGCTTATCCTATGGCTACACCTTC. Translating gives CASSLSYGYTF.

In this sample, this clonotype turned up a few times. The J gene is TRBJ2-1, the V gene TRBV29-1; 13 bases agree with TRBD2. The CDR3 extends over 15 amino acids. The ends lost 7 bases at V and 8 bases at J; junction bases unmatched: 11. Germline loops: CDR1 SQVTM, CDR2 ANQGSEA. CDR3 in DNA: TGCAGCGACTCTTCCGGGACTAGCGGGATATATGAGCAGTTCTTC. Translating it yields CSDSSGTSGIYEQFF.

V is TRBV28 and J is TRBJ2-7; 8 bases line up with TRBD1. In germline, CDR1 is MDHEN, CDR2 SYDVKM. The CDR3 loop spans 16 amino acids. Germline trimming cut 6 bases from V and 2 bases from J; bases unmatched to any gene: 12. The CDR3 DNA reads as TGTGCCAGCAGAAAAATTACCATGGGACAGGCCTACGAGCAGTACTTC. Translation gives CASRKITMGQAYEQYF.

This clonotype was picked up many times. The gene calls are TRBV29-1 and TRBJ2-7; D not resolved. The V gene's germline CDR1 is SQVTM and CDR2 ANQGSEA. The CDR3 loop spans 14 amino acids. Trimming removed 4 bases from V and 1 base from J, with 14 bases in between. CDR3 sequence: CSVVPGPLSYEQYF. As DNA, the CDR3 is TGCAGCGTTGTCCCAGGCCCCCTTTCCTACGAGCAGTACTTC.

There are many counts of this clonotype. The chain employs TRBV7-9 and TRBJ2-5; D not resolved. This CDR3 comprises 15 residues. CDR1 SEHNR and CDR2 FQNEAQ come from the germline V gene (reference sequence). Trimming removed 5 bases at V and 2 bases at J, with 15 bases between. The CDR3 region is CASSSGPTPQETQYF. The CDR3 region has the DNA TGTGCCAGCAGCAGTGGACCGACCCCACAAGAGACCCAGTACTTC.

The chain combines TRBV5-1 with TRBJ2-1, with TRBD2 matching 8 bases. This CDR3 region has 16 residues. With V trimmed by 4 bases and J by 4 bases, 10 bases remained unmatched. Germline V gene sequence: CDR1 SGHRS, CDR2 YFSETQ. CDR3 coding DNA: TGCGCCAGCAGCGTGGTGTCGGGGGGGCCTTACAATGAGCAGTTCTTC. The encoded protein is CASSVVSGGPYNEQFF.

The chain couples TRBV29-1 to TRBJ2-2, with D unresolved. From germline, CDR1 is SQVTM and CDR2 ANQGSEA. V lost 4 bases and J lost 2, with 8 bases in between. The length of the CDR3 is 13 residues. The DNA of the CDR3 is TGCAGCGTTGCCGATACAAACACCGGGGAGCTGTTTTTT. Protein sequence: CSVADTNTGELFF.

The rearrangement joins TRBV7-3 to TRBJ2-1, with 9 bases that match TRBD2. This CDR3 is built from 15 residues. The V segment lost 0 bases and the J segment 10 bases; nucleotides outside the gene matches: 7. The germline V gene encodes CDR1 SGHTA and CDR2 FQGTGA. This CDR3 is CASSLTAGGPQEQFF. CDR3 nucleotides: TGTGCCAGCAGCTTAACGGCGGGGGGGCCTCAGGAGCAGTTCTTC. The full variable domain, its missing parts supplied by reference TRBV7-3 and TRBJ2-1, is GAGVSQTPSNKVTEKGKYVELRCDPISGHTALYWYRQSLGQGPEFLIYFQGTGAADDSGLPNDRFFAVRPEGSVSTLKIQRTERGDSAVYLCASSLTAGGPQEQFFGPGTRLTVL.

This clonotype was picked up many times. The chain has TRBV21-1 and TRBJ1-6; TRBD1 is taken as the D call from the table, unchecked against the DNA. TRBV21-1 has pseudogene status. This CDR3 is built from 15 residues. The CDR3 coding sequence is TGTGCCAGCAGCCAACAGAGACAGGGAGATTCACCCCTCCACTTT. Translation gives CASSQQRQGDSPLHF.

The chain recombines TRBV27 with TRBJ1-5; 9 nucleotides align to TRBD1. Germline V gives CDR1 MNHEY, CDR2 SMNVEV (reference sequence). The CDR3 length is 15 residues. V lost 5 bases, J lost 3 bases, and 5 bases stayed unmatched. CDR3 amino acids: CASSTTGGANQPQHF. The CDR3 DNA is TGTGCCAGCAGTACGACAGGGGGGGCCAATCAGCCCCAGCATTTT.

There are a few counts of this clonotype. The chain links TRBV7-9 to TRBJ2-5; the match to TRBD2 covers 9 bases. V gave up 2 bases and J gave up 1 base; unmatched junction bases: 8. Germline loops: CDR1 SEHNR, CDR2 FQNEAQ (reference sequence). The CDR3 is made up of 17 amino acids. CDR3 nucleotides: TGTGCCAGCAGCTTAATGTCCAGCGGGGGGCCCCAAGAGACCCAGTACTTC. Amino acid sequence: CASSLMSSGGPQETQYF.

This clonotype has ten or more counts. V usage is TRBV4-3 and J usage is TRBJ2-1; D perhaps matches TRBD1 (6 bases). The CDR3 extends over 16 amino acids. Germline V CDR1 and CDR2: LGHNA, YSLEER. V lost 4 bases, J lost 9 bases, and 22 bases lay in between. The CDR3 nucleotides read TGCGCCAGCAGCCTGTCCGGGACCAGGGGTGGAGGTGAGCAGTTCTTC. Protein product: CASSLSGTRGGGEQFF.

This clonotype was observed at least ten times. The chain uses TRBV10-3 and TRBJ2-5; 7 bases agree with TRBD2. There are 15 residues in the CDR3. The junction had 7 bases not matched to a gene; V was cut back by 4 bases and J by 2 bases. Germline CDR1 ENHRY, CDR2 SYGVKD. This chain's CDR3 is CAISAGRGKQETQYF. CDR3 bases: TGTGCCATCAGTGCTGGGCGGGGGAAACAAGAGACCCAGTACTTC.

The rearrangement joins TRBV6-2 or TRBV6-3 to TRBJ2-7; tentative D call: TRBD2 (6 bases). The CDR3 sequence is 14 residues long. V was clipped by 6 bases and J by 2 bases, with 14 bases between them. Germline V gene sequence: CDR1 MNHEY, CDR2 SVGEGT. The CDR3: CASRRDSKTYEQYF. The CDR3 DNA reads TGTGCCAGCAGACGGGACTCGAAGACCTACGAGCAGTACTTC.

The V gene is TRBV29-1, the J gene TRBJ2-7; D might be TRBD1 or TRBD2, each matching 6 bases. The end of the DNA fits TRBJ2-1 better, so the J call may be wrong. CDR3 length: 14 amino acids. The V gene's germline CDR1 is SQVTM and CDR2 ANQGSEA. This CDR3 is CSVGGAGAPYEQFF. The DNA for the CDR3 is TGCAGCGTTGGGGGGGCAGGAGCCCCCTACGAGCAGTTCTTC.

This clonotype was seen only a few times. The chain combines TRBV20-1 with TRBJ1-2, with unresolved D. V gave up 6 bases and J gave up 0 bases, with 17 bases separating them. The CDR3 is 15 amino acids. CDR1 and CDR2 (germline): DFQATT, SNEGSKA (reference sequence). Written as DNA, the CDR3 is TGCAGTGCCCCTACCCGGGAGAGCGCTAACTATGGCTACACCTTC. This gives the protein CSAPTRESANYGYTF.

This clonotype was counted only a few times. This CDR3 is CASSFTSPEVDTQYF. The CDR3 coding sequence is TGCGCCAGCAGCTTTACTAGCCCGGAGGTGGATACGCAGTATTTT. The rearrangement joins TRBV5-1 to TRBJ2-3; a weak D match, TRBD2 (6 bases). Germline CDR1 reads SGHRS; CDR2 reads YFSETQ. The CDR3 covers 15 residues. Trimming removed 2 bases from V and 6 bases from J, with 16 bases in between.

The CDR3 loop is CAWEPWDRGSYEQYF. CDR3 nucleotides: TGTGCCTGGGAACCCTGGGACAGGGGCTCCTACGAGCAGTACTTC. This rearrangement joins TRBV30 to TRBJ2-7; 10 bases line up with TRBD1. Germline CDR1 and CDR2: GTSNPN and SVGIG (reference sequence). After removal of 5 bases from V and 0 bases from J, the junction contained 7 bases not matched to a gene. The CDR3 loop spans 15 amino acids.

The sample holds many counts of this clonotype. The chain links TRBV20-1 to TRBJ2-2; 9 bases are shared with TRBD1. This CDR3 region has 16 residues. CDR1 and CDR2 from the germline V gene are DFQATT and SNEGSKA (reference sequence). After removal of 4 bases from V and 3 bases from J, the junction contained 9 bases not matched to a gene. The CDR3 DNA reads TGCAGTGCTACTGACCAAGACAGGGGGGACACCGGGGAGCTGTTTTTT. It specifies CSATDQDRGDTGELFF.

This clonotype was counted only a few times. The V and J genes are TRBV6-1 and TRBJ2-7; 10 positions match TRBD1. The CDR3 loop spans 17 amino acids. CDR1 and CDR2 (germline): MNHNS, SASEGT. J was trimmed by 4 bases and V by 6 bases; bases with no gene match: 15. The CDR3 nucleotides are TGTGCCAGCAGCCCTACGGATACGGTGGGACAGGGGTACGAGCAGTACTTC. This translates into CASSPTDTVGQGYEQYF.

The V call is TRBV20-1, the J call TRBJ2-1; TRBD2 agrees at 11 bases. Germline V gives CDR1 DFQATT, CDR2 SNEGSKA (reference sequence). The CDR3 spans 15 residues. V was clipped by 5 bases and J by 4 bases; unmatched bases: 7. As DNA, the CDR3 is TGCAGTGCTGGGAAGGGACTAGCGGCTTACAATGAGCAGTTCTTC. Translated: CSAGKGLAAYNEQFF.